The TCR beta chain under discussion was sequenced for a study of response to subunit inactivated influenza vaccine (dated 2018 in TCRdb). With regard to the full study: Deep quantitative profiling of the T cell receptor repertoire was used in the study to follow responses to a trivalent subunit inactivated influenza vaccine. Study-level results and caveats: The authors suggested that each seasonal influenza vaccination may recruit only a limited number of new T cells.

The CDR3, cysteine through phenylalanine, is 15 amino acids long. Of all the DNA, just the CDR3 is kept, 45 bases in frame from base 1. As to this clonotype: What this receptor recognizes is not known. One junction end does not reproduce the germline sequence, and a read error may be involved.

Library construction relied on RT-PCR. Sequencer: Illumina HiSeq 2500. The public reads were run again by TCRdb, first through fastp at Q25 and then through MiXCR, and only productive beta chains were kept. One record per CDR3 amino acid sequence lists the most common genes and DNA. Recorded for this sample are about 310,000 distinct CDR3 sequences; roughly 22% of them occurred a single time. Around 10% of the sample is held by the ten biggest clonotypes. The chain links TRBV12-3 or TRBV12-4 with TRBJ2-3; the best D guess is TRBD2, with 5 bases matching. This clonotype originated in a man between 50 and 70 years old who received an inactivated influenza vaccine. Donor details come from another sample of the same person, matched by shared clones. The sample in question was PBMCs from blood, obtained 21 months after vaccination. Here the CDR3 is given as CASSLAYPYTDTQYF. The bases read TGTGCCAGCAGTCTAGCTTACCCCTACACAGATACGCAGTATTTT.